The 22 T cell receptor beta chains given below trace back to one sample, sequenced in a study of T cells after yellow fever vaccination. TCRdb passed the 5' RACE reads through MiXCR, listing each CDR3 protein once. The sample has roughly 340,000 distinct CDR3 sequences; under 5% are singletons. The material was PBMCs, obtained 5 days after the yellow fever booster vaccination. The receptors shown here come from a man between 18 and 35 years old who received the YFV17D yellow fever vaccine.

The V and J genes are TRBV12-3 or TRBV12-4 and TRBJ2-1, with 12 bases identical to TRBD2. The junction had 5 bases not matched to a gene; V was cut back by 5 bases and J by 3 bases. This CDR3 region has 16 residues. This CDR3 reads CASSPGTSGYYNEQFF. As DNA, the CDR3 is TGTGCCAGCAGTCCTGGGACTAGCGGGTACTACAATGAGCAGTTCTTC.

This chain links TRBV29-1 with TRBJ2-1, with 8 bases identical to TRBD2. From germline, CDR1 is SQVTM and CDR2 ANQGSEA. V was clipped by 7 bases and J by 5 bases; unmatched bases: 10. The CDR3 is made up of 14 amino acids. DNA of the CDR3: TGCAGCGCCCCCTTTAGCGGGGCGAACAATGAGCAGTTCTTC. It codes for CSAPFSGANNEQFF.

This clonotype has a count of ten or more. V gene TRBV27 combines with J gene TRBJ2-1; TRBD1 agrees at 7 bases. Germline CDR1 MNHEY, CDR2 SMNVEV (reference sequence). V dropped 6 bases and J dropped 7; count of bases not matched to a gene: 0. The CDR3 runs 11 residues. The CDR3 sequence is CASSRGNEQFF. The CDR3 nucleotides are TGTGCCAGCAGCAGGGGGAATGAGCAGTTCTTC.

There are many counts of this clonotype. The CDR3 DNA reads TGTGCCAGCAGCTTCCAGACTAGCGGGGCCACAGATACGCAGTATTTT. Translating it yields CASSFQTSGATDTQYF. This chain uses TRBV7-2 with TRBJ2-3; 11 bases fit TRBD2. The V gene's germline CDR1 is SGHTA and CDR2 FQGNSA. V was pared by 3 bases and J by 2 bases, with 4 bases of the junction left unmatched. CDR3 length equals 16 residues.

The chain links TRBV20-1 to TRBJ2-3, with 11 bases fitting TRBD2. The CDR3 is 20 residues long. After removal of 2 bases from V and 2 bases from J, the junction contained 18 bases not matched to a gene. Per germline, CDR1 DFQATT and CDR2 SNEGSKA (reference sequence). The CDR3 sequence is CSARSPGGVAGGKPTDTQYF. CDR3 DNA sequence: TGCAGTGCTAGATCCCCGGGTGGAGTAGCGGGGGGGAAACCCACAGATACGCAGTATTTT.

Points on this clonotype: The junction shows a germline mismatch at one end, possibly a read error. The chain employs TRBV20-1 and TRBJ1-1; no firm D call. The CDR3 sequence is 12 residues long. Germline CDR1 is DFQATT and CDR2 is SNEGSKA (reference sequence). CDR3 DNA: TGCAGTACTAGACGGCGGAACACTGAAGCTTTCTTT. Residues: CSTRRRNTEAFF.

This clonotype was observed many times. The chain has TRBV6-1 and TRBJ2-7, with 7 nucleotides matching TRBD1. Germline V lookup: CDR1 MNHNS, CDR2 SASEGT. The length of the CDR3 is 15 residues. V was clipped by 6 bases and J by 2 bases; unmatched bases: 10. The CDR3 DNA sequence: TGTGCCAGCAGCACCGGGACAGTACACCCCTACGAGCAGTACGTC. This gives the protein CASSTGTVHPYEQYV.

This clonotype was picked up many times. This rearrangement joins TRBV12-3 or TRBV12-4 to TRBJ2-5; 7 bases align to TRBD1. CDR3 length: 14 amino acids. The V gene end was trimmed by 7 bases and the J gene end by 2 bases; junction bases not matched to a gene: 7. CDR3 DNA: TGTGCCAGCACCTTTCCGGACAGGCAAGAGACCCAGTACTTC. Translation: CASTFPDRQETQYF.

This clonotype appeared many times. The CDR3 loop is CSAEGALTGELFF. For the CDR3, the DNA is TGCAGCGCCGAGGGAGCGCTTACCGGGGAGCTGTTTTTT. The V and J genes are TRBV29-1 and TRBJ2-2, with TRBD2 as a possible D gene (5 bases). The germline V and J ends were trimmed by 7 bases and 5 bases, with 14 bases remaining between them. Germline-derived CDR1 and CDR2 are SQVTM and ANQGSEA. The CDR3 totals 13 residues.

At least ten counts were recorded for this clonotype. The V gene is TRBV12-3 or TRBV12-4, the J gene TRBJ1-3; D not resolved. The CDR3 loop spans 14 amino acids. Trimming took off 4 bases at V and 1 base at J, with 8 bases between the two ends. CDR3 nucleotide sequence: TGTGCCAGCAGTTCGACCTATTCTGGAAACACCATATATTTT. Its protein is CASSSTYSGNTIYF.

The table lists this clonotype with a few counts. The V gene is TRBV5-1, the J gene TRBJ2-5; D is unclear. Germline CDR1 SGHRS, CDR2 YFSETQ. The germline V and J ends were trimmed by 2 bases and 1 base, with 6 bases remaining between them. This CDR3 has 13 residues. For the CDR3, the DNA is TGCGCCAGCAGCTTAATACCCCAAGAGACCCAGTACTTC. Encoded protein: CASSLIPQETQYF.

This clonotype showed up many times. This CDR3 reads CASSGSTGGTEAFF. The CDR3 DNA reads TGTGCCAGCAGTGGATCGACAGGGGGGACTGAAGCTTTCTTT. The chain combines TRBV2 with TRBJ1-1; 9 bases are shared with TRBD1. CDR1 is SNHLY and CDR2 is FYNNEI in the germline V gene. The V segment lost 4 bases and the J segment 5 bases; nucleotides outside the gene matches: 5. This CDR3 comprises 14 residues.

This clonotype has ten or more counts. The rearrangement uses TRBV6-6 and TRBJ2-7; D not certain. Between the trimmed V and J ends, which lost 8 bases and 6 bases, there was a span of 14 bases. Germline CDR1 is MNHNY and CDR2 is SVGAGI (reference sequence). CDR3 length: 12 amino acids. CDR3 DNA sequence: TGTGCCAGCTCCGCCGGACCGATCGAGCAGTACTTC. Its protein product is CASSAGPIEQYF.

This clonotype came up a few times. This chain uses TRBV7-2 with TRBJ2-7; D is tentatively TRBD1 or TRBD2 (5 bases each). The ends were cut back, 1 base at V and 3 bases at J, with 13 bases in the middle. Germline CDR1 SGHTA, CDR2 FQGNSA. The CDR3 spans 15 residues. The CDR3 coding sequence is TGTGCCAGCAGCTTAGTAGGGGACCCCAACTACGAGCAGTACTTC. This gives the protein CASSLVGDPNYEQYF. The full variable domain, rest sourced from reference TRBV7-2 and TRBJ2-7, is GAGVSQSPSNKVTEKGKDVELRCDPISGHTALYWYRQSLGQGLEFLIYFQGNSAPDKSGLPSDRFSAERTGGSVSTLTIQRTQQEDSAVYLCASSLVGDPNYEQYFGPGTRLTVT.

This clonotype was seen many times. This chain connects TRBV20-1 to TRBJ2-3, with a weak D call TRBD1 (6 bases). CDR1 is DFQATT and CDR2 is SNEGSKA in the germline V gene (reference sequence). The V gene lost 4 bases and the J gene lost 3 bases, with 14 bases spanning the gap. This CDR3 comprises 14 residues. CDR3 nucleotide sequence: TGCAGTGCTATACAGGGTAGTGGGACAGATACGCAGTATTTT. This gives the protein CSAIQGSGTDTQYF.

This clonotype has a count of ten or more. The chain has TRBV3-1 and TRBJ2-7, with D unclear. This CDR3 has 15 amino acids. The germline V gene encodes CDR1 LGHDT and CDR2 YNNKEL (reference sequence). V dropped 2 bases and J dropped 2 bases, with 13 bases sitting between them. The CDR3 is CASSQNPRPPYEQYF. The CDR3 DNA follows: TGTGCCAGCAGCCAAAATCCCAGGCCTCCCTACGAGCAGTACTTC.

This clonotype was seen ten or more times. V is TRBV4-3 and J is TRBJ2-2, with TRBD2 as a possible D gene (5 bases). In germline, CDR1 is LGHNA, CDR2 YSLEER. CDR3 length: 14 amino acids. V was clipped by 0 bases and J by 7 bases, with 9 bases between them. The CDR3 loop is CASSQEAVYGELFF. CDR3 in DNA: TGCGCCAGCAGCCAAGAAGCGGTGTACGGGGAGCTGTTTTTT.

This clonotype was detected only a few times. The CDR3 region is CASSFLDPNTQYF. In DNA form, the CDR3 reads TGTGCCAGCAGTTTCCTGGACCCCAATACGCAGTATTTT. The genes are TRBV6-6 and TRBJ2-3; unclear D gene. This CDR3 spans 13 amino acids. V lost 4 bases and J lost 7, with 12 bases in between. Germline values: CDR1 MNHNY, CDR2 SVGAGI (reference sequence).

The chain is built from TRBV7-9 and TRBJ1-3; weak D call: TRBD1 (6 bases). The length of the CDR3 is 17 residues. Per the germline V gene, CDR1 is SEHNR and CDR2 is FQNEAQ (reference sequence). V shed 5 bases and J shed 3 bases, with 20 bases lying between them. CDR3 coding DNA: TGTGCCAGCAGCCGAACCAACGAACAGGGAAGTGGAAACACCATATATTTT. It encodes CASSRTNEQGSGNTIYF.

This clonotype was detected only a few times. V gene TRBV11-3 combines with J gene TRBJ2-2; 7 bases are a match to TRBD1. The ends lost 5 bases at V and 6 bases at J; junction bases unmatched: 3. The CDR3 has 13 amino acids. In germline, CDR1 is SGHNT, CDR2 YENEEA. CDR3 in amino acids: CASSMQGAGELFF. The DNA of the CDR3 is TGTGCCAGCAGCATGCAGGGGGCCGGGGAGCTGTTTTTT. Full variable domain (missing parts from reference TRBV11-3 and TRBJ2-2): EAGVVQSPRYKIIEKKQPVAFWCNPISGHNTLYWYLQNLGQGPELLIRYENEEAVDDSQLPKDRFSAERLKGVDSTLKIQPAELGDSAVYLCASSMQGAGELFFGEGSRLTVL.

The V and J genes are TRBV29-1 and TRBJ2-1, with TRBD2 as a possible D gene (5 bases). From germline, CDR1 is SQVTM and CDR2 ANQGSEA. The CDR3 totals 14 residues. Trimming cost V 3 bases and J 7 bases, with 16 bases left between them. CDR3 protein: CSVELILGENEQFF. Written as DNA, the CDR3 is TGCAGCGTTGAGTTAATCCTCGGGGAAAATGAGCAGTTCTTC.

This clonotype was counted at least ten times. J is TRBJ2-5 and V is TRBV7-2; D may be TRBD1 (5 bases). The germline V and J ends were trimmed by 5 bases and 0 bases, with 10 bases remaining between them. This CDR3 contains 14 residues. CDR1 is SGHTA, CDR2 FQGNSA, per germline. The CDR3 sequence: CASSPPGNQETQYF. Written as DNA, the CDR3 is TGTGCCAGCAGCCCTCCAGGGAACCAAGAGACCCAGTACTTC.